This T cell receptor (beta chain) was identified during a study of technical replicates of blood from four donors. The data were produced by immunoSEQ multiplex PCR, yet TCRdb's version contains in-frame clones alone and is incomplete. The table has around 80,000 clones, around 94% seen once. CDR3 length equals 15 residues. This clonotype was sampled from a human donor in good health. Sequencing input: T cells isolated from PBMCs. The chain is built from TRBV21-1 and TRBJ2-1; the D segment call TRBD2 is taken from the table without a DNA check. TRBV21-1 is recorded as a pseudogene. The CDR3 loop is CASNGTSMSNNEQFF. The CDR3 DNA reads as TGTGCCAGCAATGGGACTAGTATGAGCAACAATGAGCAGTTCTTC.